The clone carrying this TCR beta chain was seen repeatedly, ten times or more. The antigen is unknown. CDR3 length equals 13 residues. Germline CDR1 is MNHEY and CDR2 is SVGAGI. J lost 8 bases, V lost 4 bases, and 2 bases had no gene match. The data stem from a study of molecular identifiers for immune sequencing clone quantification. Study at large: Across replicate runs, RNA obtained from around 18,000 or 91,000 naive CD8 cells was divided into five, with four undergoing sequencing.

Study conclusions and caveats: One cell's worth of spiked Jurkat TCR RNA was reportedly detectable among about a million naive cells. Over 97% of effector molecules, yet under 1% of naive-cell molecules, were held by clones above 20 RNA copies.

MiXCR, applied by TCRdb to the PCR reads, yields one record per CDR3 protein. Among some 590,000 distinct CDR3 sequences, about 25% were seen once, and the ten largest hold about 0.78%. Isolation of naive CD8 T cells was achieved by sorting on a CD8+CD4-CCR7+CD45RA+ phenotype. This chain links TRBV6-5 with TRBJ1-4, with TRBD1 identical over 9 bases. Sequencing was done on a sample of naive CD8+ T cells from blood, with Jurkat cell RNA spiked in. Subset indicated: FACS-sorted CD8+CD4-CCR7+CD45RA+ naive T cells. This TCR was sampled from a human donor in good health. Some libraries in this study had Jurkat cell RNA spiked in. CDR3 sequence reads: CASSLTGGEKLFF. The CDR3 DNA follows: TGTGCCAGCAGTTTGACAGGGGGGGAAAAACTGTTTTTT.